These 28 T cell receptor beta chains share one sample of origin, sequenced in a study of shared clonotypes between healthy human individuals. Assay used: immunoSEQ multiplex PCR; TCRdb lists only in-frame clones, some missing. The sample shows 2 million to 3 million clones, roughly 93% of them seen only once. The specimen sequenced was naive CD4+ T cells from PBMCs. Subset here: CD45RA+ positively selected. Every receptor here comes from a man aged 18 to 30 in good health. Some clones in this sample may be carry-over from other donors' samples.

The V gene is TRBV5-1, the J gene TRBJ2-2; D perhaps matches TRBD1 (5 bases). The CDR3 covers 14 residues. Germline V lookup: CDR1 SGHRS, CDR2 YFSETQ. Trimming cost V 4 bases and J 1 base, with 8 bases left between them. The CDR3 DNA reads TGCGCCAGCAGCATGACAGTGAACACCGGGGAGCTGTTTTTT. This gives the protein CASSMTVNTGELFF.

This chain joins TRBV2 and TRBJ1-1; possibly TRBD1 for D (5 bases). The CDR3 extends over 15 amino acids. The germline V gene has CDR1 SNHLY and CDR2 FYNNEI. V was clipped by 8 bases and J by 4 bases, with 20 bases between them. DNA for the CDR3: TGTGCCAGCGCGGGAGGTTTTGGGGGGGGCACTGAAGCTTTCTTT. Its translation: CASAGGFGGGTEAFF.

The J gene is TRBJ1-3, the V gene TRBV2, with a tentative D call TRBD1 (5 bases). Germline V gene data show CDR1 as SNHLY and CDR2 as FYNNEI. The CDR3 consists of 18 residues. Deletions cut 0 bases from V and 8 bases from J, with 23 bases between. CDR3 residues: CASSEARYWGGKADTIYF. The CDR3 DNA reads TGTGCCAGCAGTGAAGCCCGGTATTGGGGCGGGAAGGCGGACACCATATATTTT.

The V call is TRBV18, the J call TRBJ2-3; 10 nucleotides agree with TRBD2. CDR1 and CDR2 from the germline V gene are KGHSH and LQKENI. There are 19 residues in the CDR3. V lost 1 base and J lost 1; bases outside the gene matches: 11. CDR3 sequence (DNA): TGTGCCAGCTCACCACTACCGGCTAGCGGGAGAGCTGGCACAGATACGCAGTATTTT. It encodes CASSPLPASGRAGTDTQYF.

About this clone itself: Other DNA sequences in this specimen translate into the identical CDR3. The rearrangement joins TRBV5-1 to TRBJ2-1; no definite D call. The CDR3 length is 11 residues. V was clipped by 0 bases and J by 9 bases, with 4 bases between them. Germline values: CDR1 SGHRS, CDR2 YFSETQ. CDR3 DNA sequence: TGCGCCAGCAGCTTGGCGGGTGAGCAGTTCTTC. Protein product: CASSLAGEQFF.

V and J are TRBV6-5 and TRBJ1-1; no reliable D call. Trimming stripped 0 bases from V and 5 bases from J, with 16 bases between. This CDR3 has 16 residues. Per germline, CDR1 MNHEY and CDR2 SVGAGI. The CDR3, as DNA: TGTGCCAGCAGTTACTCGACGAGTTGGGTTCGGACTGAAGCTTTCTTT. As protein: CASSYSTSWVRTEAFF.

The chain recombines TRBV27 with TRBJ1-4; TRBD1 might be the D (5 bases). Germline CDR1 and CDR2: MNHEY and SMNVEV (reference sequence). With 5 bases removed from V and 2 bases from J, the gap between germline ends came to 12 bases. The CDR3 has 15 residues. The CDR3 bases are TGTGCCAGCAGTCCAAGGCAGGGCACTAATGAAAAACTGTTTTTT. Translating gives CASSPRQGTNEKLFF.

The rearrangement uses TRBV6-6 and TRBJ1-1; D remains ambiguous. Trimming took off 7 bases at V and 3 bases at J, with 15 bases between the two ends. The CDR3 is 14 residues long. Germline loops: CDR1 MNHNY, CDR2 SVGAGI (reference sequence). The CDR3 spells CASIQGGSHTEAFF. The CDR3 DNA follows: TGTGCCAGCATACAAGGTGGGTCACACACTGAAGCTTTCTTT.

This chain joins TRBV2 and TRBJ2-1; D ambiguous. The ends were cut back, 3 bases at V and 5 bases at J, with 8 bases in the middle. CDR1 is SNHLY, CDR2 FYNNEI, per germline. The CDR3 loop spans 13 amino acids. The CDR3: CASSEAQNNEQFF. In DNA form, the CDR3 reads TGTGCCAGCAGTGAGGCACAGAACAATGAGCAGTTCTTC.

About this clone: Other DNA sequences within the sample encode an identical CDR3. The V and J genes are TRBV19 and TRBJ2-7; 8 bases are a match to TRBD1. J gave up 4 bases and V 5 bases, and 4 bases lay outside the gene matches. This CDR3 region has 13 residues. From germline, CDR1 is LNHDA and CDR2 SQIVND (reference sequence). The CDR3 DNA follows: TGTGCCAGTAGTTCGGACAGGGCTTACGAGCAGTACTTC. Its protein is CASSSDRAYEQYF.

The chain uses TRBV5-1 and TRBJ2-5; D is unresolved. Germline V gene data show CDR1 as SGHRS and CDR2 as YFSETQ. V was clipped by 5 bases and J by 5 bases, with 13 bases between them. The CDR3 runs 13 residues. This chain's CDR3 is CASSPLVGETQYF. The CDR3 DNA reads as TGCGCCAGCAGTCCCCTTGTTGGGGAGACCCAGTACTTC.

V gene TRBV7-3 combines with J gene TRBJ1-1, with D unresolved. CDR3 length: 17 residues. Trimming removed 4 bases from V and 1 base from J, with 19 bases in between. The germline V gene encodes CDR1 SGHTA and CDR2 FQGTGA. This CDR3 is CASSSNLTPFRNTEAFF. CDR3 DNA sequence: TGTGCCAGCAGCTCCAACCTAACACCTTTTCGGAACACTGAAGCTTTCTTT.

The gene calls are TRBV11-3 and TRBJ2-2; tentative D call: TRBD2 (5 bases). V lost 5 bases and J lost 0, with 13 bases in between. Germline V gene lookup returns CDR1 SGHNT and CDR2 YENEEA. The CDR3 contains 16 residues. The CDR3 loop reads CASSIRDGTNTGELFF. The CDR3 DNA is TGTGCCAGCAGCATAAGAGACGGGACGAACACCGGGGAGCTGTTTTTT.

J is TRBJ2-1 and V is TRBV5-8, with 9 bases lining up with TRBD2. Germline V gene sequence: CDR1 SGHTS, CDR2 YDEGEE. This CDR3 spans 15 amino acids. Losses at the gene ends were 3 bases for V and 4 bases for J; bases not matched to a gene: 5. CDR3 sequence (DNA): TGTGCCAGCAGCTCGGGACTAGCAGTATACAATGAGCAGTTCTTC. Its translation is CASSSGLAVYNEQFF.

The chain uses TRBV4-1 and TRBJ2-1; TRBD2 aligns across 9 bases. The CDR3 is made up of 14 amino acids. Germline CDR1 and CDR2: MGHRA and YSYEKL. V shed 5 bases, J shed 3 bases, and the junction held 2 bases outside the gene matches. For the CDR3, the DNA is TGCGCCAGCAGCACGACTAGCGGCTACAATGAGCAGTTCTTC. Its translation is CASSTTSGYNEQFF.

The chain carries TRBV4-1 and TRBJ2-4, with 9 bases matching TRBD1. The germline CDR1 and CDR2 sequences are MGHRA and YSYEKL. With 3 bases clipped from V and 4 bases from J, the junction kept 4 bases outside the gene matches. The CDR3 has 15 amino acids. In DNA form, the CDR3 reads TGCGCCAGCAGCCAGGCGGGACAGGGAAAAAACATTCAGTACTTC. Amino acids: CASSQAGQGKNIQYF.

This chain joins TRBV4-2 and TRBJ2-7; 11 bases line up with TRBD2. The V gene end was trimmed by 0 bases and the J gene end by 2 bases; junction bases not matched to a gene: 0. The CDR3 totals 15 residues. Germline CDR1 is LGHNA and CDR2 is YNFKEQ. CDR3 amino acids: CASSQETSGAYEQYF. The CDR3 DNA reads as TGTGCCAGCAGCCAAGAGACTAGCGGGGCCTACGAGCAGTACTTC.

The J gene is TRBJ2-7, the V gene TRBV7-2; 7 positions agree with TRBD1. The CDR3 is made up of 14 amino acids. The V gene end was trimmed by 6 bases and the J gene end by 5 bases; junction bases not matched to a gene: 10. Germline CDR1 reads SGHTA; CDR2 reads FQGNSA. This chain's CDR3 is CASRRTGESHEQYF. CDR3 bases: TGTGCCAGCAGACGTACAGGGGAGAGTCACGAGCAGTACTTC.

In this sample, this clone turned up once. The rearrangement joins TRBV18 to TRBJ2-5, with D unresolved. Germline values: CDR1 KGHSH, CDR2 LQKENI. This CDR3 has 14 residues. Trimming cost V 1 base and J 3 bases, with 9 bases left between them. This chain's CDR3 is CASSPLASEETQYF. The CDR3 nucleotides read TGTGCCAGCTCACCACTAGCTAGTGAAGAGACCCAGTACTTC.

The chain employs TRBV7-3 and TRBJ2-3; D possibly corresponds to TRBD2 (5 bases). Trimming pared 0 bases from V and 1 base from J, leaving 11 bases between. CDR3 length: 16 residues. Germline CDR1 is SGHTA and CDR2 is FQGTGA. This CDR3 is CASSLTPGRGTDTQYF. For the CDR3, the DNA is TGTGCCAGCAGCTTAACCCCGGGAAGGGGCACAGATACGCAGTATTTT.

The V gene is TRBV27, the J gene TRBJ1-6; D is unresolved. V lost 4 bases and J 6 bases, leaving 13 bases between the germline ends. The CDR3 extends over 15 amino acids. Germline lookup yields CDR1 MNHEY and CDR2 SMNVEV (reference sequence). CDR3 loop: CASSWRDSLNSPLHF. The CDR3 DNA follows: TGTGCCAGCAGTTGGCGGGATAGTCTTAATTCACCCCTCCACTTT.

DNA for the CDR3: TGTGCCAGCAGCAGAATGCGGACGGTCTCCTACGAGCAGTACTTC. The encoded protein is CASSRMRTVSYEQYF. The V and J genes are TRBV7-2 and TRBJ2-7; D ambiguous. This CDR3 has 15 amino acids. In germline, CDR1 is SGHTA, CDR2 FQGNSA. Between the trimmed V and J ends, which lost 5 bases and 0 bases, there was a span of 14 bases.

The chain combines TRBV6-5 with TRBJ1-1; tentatively, D is TRBD1 (5 bases). Trimming shortened V by 10 bases and J by 1 base, and 13 bases separated the two germline ends. Germline V CDR1 and CDR2: MNHEY, SVGAGI. This CDR3 spans 13 amino acids. Here the CDR3 DNA reads TGTGCCACCCAACGTGGGGGGAACACTGAAGCTTTCTTT. Amino acids: CATQRGGNTEAFF.

The gene calls are TRBV7-6 and TRBJ1-6, with D perhaps matching TRBD1 (5 bases). Deletions cut 2 bases from V and 8 bases from J, with 10 bases between. This CDR3 has 14 residues. CDR1 is SGHVS and CDR2 is FNYEAQ in the germline V gene. The CDR3, as DNA: TGTGCCAGCAGCTTATCAGGGCCCGATTCACCCCTCCACTTT. It specifies CASSLSGPDSPLHF.

This clone was observed a single time. The rearrangement joins TRBV7-2 to TRBJ1-2; 7 bases agree with TRBD1. V shed 5 bases and J 3 bases; nucleotides not matched to a gene: 9. Germline V gives CDR1 SGHTA, CDR2 FQGNSA. The CDR3 is made up of 15 amino acids. The CDR3: CASSTRTGLYYGYTF. CDR3 DNA sequence: TGTGCCAGCAGCACCAGGACAGGTCTTTACTATGGCTACACCTTC.

The gene calls are TRBV29-1 and TRBJ2-7; 14 nucleotides agree with TRBD2. Germline assignment: CDR1 SQVTM and CDR2 ANQGSEA. J lost 4 bases, V lost 4 bases, and 12 bases had no gene match. CDR3 length equals 17 residues. This CDR3 is CSVGRGTSGRGAYEQYF. In DNA form, the CDR3 reads TGCAGCGTTGGGAGGGGGACTAGCGGGAGAGGCGCTTACGAGCAGTACTTC.

A note on this clone: This specimen includes other DNA sequences encoding the same CDR3. The genes are TRBV9 and TRBJ2-1; TRBD2 aligns across 8 bases. The V gene's germline CDR1 is SGDLS and CDR2 YYNGEE. The junction had 2 bases not matched to a gene; V was cut back by 0 bases and J by 0 bases. This CDR3 is built from 16 residues. In nucleotides, the CDR3 is TGTGCCAGCAGCGTAGGAAGCGGGAGCTCCTACAATGAGCAGTTCTTC. It yields the protein CASSVGSGSSYNEQFF.

The CDR3, as DNA: TGTGCCAGTAGGCCCCCGGGGCGTGGGGCCAACGTCCTGACTTTC. Translated: CASRPPGRGANVLTF. This chain joins TRBV19 and TRBJ2-6; D possibly uses TRBD1 or TRBD2 (5 bases each). CDR3 length: 15 residues. The germline V gene has CDR1 LNHDA and CDR2 SQIVND (reference sequence). With 6 bases removed from V and 3 bases from J, the gap between germline ends came to 12 bases.